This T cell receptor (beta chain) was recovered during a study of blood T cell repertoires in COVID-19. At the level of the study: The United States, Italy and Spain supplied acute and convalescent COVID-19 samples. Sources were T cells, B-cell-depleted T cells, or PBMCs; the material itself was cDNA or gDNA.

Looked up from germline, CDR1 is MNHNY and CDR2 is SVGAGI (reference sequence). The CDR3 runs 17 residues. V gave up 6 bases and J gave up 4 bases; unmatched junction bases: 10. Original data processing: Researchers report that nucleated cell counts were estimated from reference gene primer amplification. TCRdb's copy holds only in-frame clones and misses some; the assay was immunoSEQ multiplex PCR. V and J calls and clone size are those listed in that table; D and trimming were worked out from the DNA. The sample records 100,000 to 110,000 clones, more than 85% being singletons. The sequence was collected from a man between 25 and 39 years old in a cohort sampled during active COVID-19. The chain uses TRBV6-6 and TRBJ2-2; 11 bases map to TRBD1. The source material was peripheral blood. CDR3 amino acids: CASRRQGTGGTTGELFF. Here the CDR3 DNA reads TGTGCCAGCAGGCGACAGGGGACAGGGGGTACCACCGGGGAGCTGTTTTTT.